These 24 T cell receptor beta chains were sequenced from one sample in a study of cytomegalovirus exposure and HLA in healthy donors. 13 Jbeta primers and 60 Vbeta primers were used for the PCR. Sequencing was performed with immunoSEQ multiplex PCR; in TCRdb, only in-frame clones are kept and a portion is missing. Of more than 80,000 clones listed, roughly two thirds are singletons. Sequenced: PBMCs. These TCRs come from a human donor in good health.

The V call is TRBV2, the J call TRBJ2-5; 9 positions agree with TRBD1. Germline values: CDR1 SNHLY, CDR2 FYNNEI. The CDR3 is 15 residues long. Trimming at V came to 4 bases and at J to 4 bases, leaving 7 bases not matched to a gene. Written as DNA, the CDR3 is TGTGCCAGCAGTGGTTACAGGGGGCTGGGAGAGACCCAGTACTTC. Translated, it gives CASSGYRGLGETQYF.

The chain has TRBV19 and TRBJ2-3, with a weak D call TRBD2 (7 bases). The CDR3 consists of 13 residues. V lost 6 bases and J 6 bases, leaving 13 bases between the germline ends. Germline assignment: CDR1 LNHDA and CDR2 SQIVND (reference sequence). CDR3: CASSPAGADTQYF. DNA for the CDR3: TGTGCCAGTAGCCCTGCGGGGGCTGATACGCAGTATTTT.

The CDR3 is CASSDQGGTSYGYTF. The CDR3, as DNA: TGTGCCAGTAGTGACCAAGGTGGGACTTCCTACGGCTACACCTTC. V gene TRBV19 combines with J gene TRBJ1-2; maybe TRBD1 (5 bases). Looked up from germline, CDR1 is LNHDA and CDR2 is SQIVND (reference sequence). V was shortened by 5 bases and J by 8 bases, with 21 bases between the two germline ends. The CDR3 runs to 15 residues.

This chain links TRBV6-5 with TRBJ1-1, with D unresolved. Looked up from germline, CDR1 is MNHEY and CDR2 is SVGAGI. The length of the CDR3 is 14 residues. Trimming removed 7 bases at V and 2 bases at J, with 14 bases between. CDR3 in amino acids: CASTSDWGNTEAFF. The CDR3 DNA reads as TGTGCCAGCACTTCGGACTGGGGTAACACTGAAGCTTTCTTT.

In DNA, the CDR3 is TGTGCCATCAGTGAGAGACGGGGGGGCTCCTACAATGAGCAGTTCTTC. It is translated as CAISERRGGSYNEQFF. V usage is TRBV10-3 and J usage is TRBJ2-1, with 8 positions matching TRBD2. V lost 2 bases to trimming and J lost 0 bases; unmatched junction nucleotides: 3. Germline assignment: CDR1 ENHRY and CDR2 SYGVKD. This CDR3 comprises 16 residues.

V gene TRBV19 combines with J gene TRBJ2-3; D is perhaps TRBD1 (7 bases). The germline V gene has CDR1 LNHDA and CDR2 SQIVND (reference sequence). The CDR3 sequence is 16 residues long. Trimming stripped 5 bases from V and 2 bases from J, with 17 bases between. CDR3 in DNA: TGTGCCAGTAGTGCCCGGGACAGCGGGCTCACAGATACGCAGTATTTT. It yields the protein CASSARDSGLTDTQYF.

The gene calls are TRBV21-1 and TRBJ1-1; TRBD1 reflects the table's D call only, with no check against the DNA. TRBV21-1 is tagged as a pseudogene. CDR3 length equals 15 residues. The CDR3 region is CASSQTPQGGTEAFF. CDR3 bases: TGTGCCAGCAGCCAAACGCCGCAGGGCGGCACTGAAGCTTTCTTT.

Remarks on this clone: This same CDR3 is encoded by further DNA sequences in the sample. The chain has TRBV12-5 and TRBJ1-5, with D perhaps matching TRBD1 (5 bases). CDR1 is LGHNT and CDR2 is FRNRAP in the germline V gene. V dropped 5 bases and J dropped 2 bases, with 13 bases sitting between them. There are 15 residues in the CDR3. The chain's CDR3 is CASGPPGGGNQPQHF. CDR3 nucleotides: TGTGCTAGTGGTCCCCCGGGGGGAGGCAATCAGCCCCAGCATTTT.

CDR3 nucleotide sequence: TGTGCCATCAGTGAGTCGACATCGGGCTACACCTTC. It specifies CAISESTSGYTF. The V call is TRBV10-3, the J call TRBJ1-2; no reliable D call. The CDR3 contains 12 residues. Trimming cost V 0 bases and J 8 bases, with 7 bases left between them. CDR1 is ENHRY and CDR2 is SYGVKD in the germline V gene.

The genes are TRBV7-8 and TRBJ1-5; D is ambiguous. Germline V lookup: CDR1 SGHVS, CDR2 FQNEAQ. With 1 base removed from V and 6 bases from J, the gap between germline ends came to 16 bases. The CDR3 is 16 amino acids. The CDR3: CASSLELVAAGQPQHF. The CDR3 DNA reads as TGTGCCAGCAGCTTAGAATTGGTAGCCGCGGGTCAGCCCCAGCATTTT.

In its sample, this clone was seen a few times. The gene calls are TRBV20-1 and TRBJ1-5, with D uncertain. CDR1 DFQATT and CDR2 SNEGSKA come from the germline V gene (reference sequence). The germline V and J ends were trimmed by 6 bases and 7 bases, with 7 bases remaining between them. The CDR3 sequence is 10 residues long. The DNA for the CDR3 is TGCAGTGCGGGCATCCAGCCCCAGCATTTT. Its translation is CSAGIQPQHF.

This clone was counted a few times. V usage is TRBV7-9 and J usage is TRBJ2-5; TRBD2 matches at 9 bases. V dropped 3 bases and J dropped 5; count of bases not matched to a gene: 16. The CDR3 spans 18 residues. In germline, CDR1 is SEHNR, CDR2 FQNEAQ (reference sequence). The CDR3 nucleotides read TGTGCCAGCAGCTTCGAGAGGAGAGCGGGGGGCCGGGGGGAGACCCAGTACTTC. Translation: CASSFERRAGGRGETQYF.

This clone was counted between two and nine times. The V call is TRBV5-1, the J call TRBJ1-6; 7 positions match TRBD1. V lost 0 bases to trimming and J lost 7 bases; unmatched junction nucleotides: 13. The CDR3 has 18 residues. Germline V gives CDR1 SGHRS, CDR2 YFSETQ. The CDR3 region is CASSLAGDSAAGNSPLHF. CDR3 DNA sequence: TGCGCCAGCAGCTTGGCGGGGGACAGCGCGGCGGGGAATTCACCCCTCCACTTT.

This clone showed up just once. V usage is TRBV18 and J usage is TRBJ1-1; the D gene is possibly TRBD1 (5 bases). The germline CDR1 and CDR2 sequences are KGHSH and LQKENI. The CDR3 contains 14 residues. V was pared by 0 bases and J by 2 bases, with 7 bases between. The CDR3 sequence is CASSPPQGNTEAFF. The DNA of the CDR3 is TGTGCCAGCTCACCACCCCAGGGTAACACTGAAGCTTTCTTT.

A word on this clone: Other DNA sequences within the sample encode an identical CDR3. This sequence joins TRBV10-3 and TRBJ2-3; D may be TRBD2 (6 bases). Trimming stripped 5 bases from V and 1 base from J, with 10 bases between. This CDR3 has 14 residues. Looked up from germline, CDR1 is ENHRY and CDR2 is SYGVKD. CDR3 region: CAISSGGGTDTQYF. The CDR3 coding sequence is TGTGCCATCAGTTCTGGCGGGGGCACAGATACGCAGTATTTT.

This chain links TRBV7-9 with TRBJ1-2; D is unresolved. This CDR3 spans 15 amino acids. The V end lost 3 bases, the J end lost 4 bases, and 15 bases lay between the germline ends. Per the germline V gene, CDR1 is SEHNR and CDR2 is FQNEAQ (reference sequence). The CDR3 loop reads CASSLIRLLGYGYTF. The DNA of the CDR3 is TGTGCCAGCAGCTTGATTCGCCTCCTCGGCTATGGCTACACCTTC.

J is TRBJ2-7 and V is TRBV5-6; D perhaps matches TRBD1 (5 bases). Germline CDR1 SGHDT, CDR2 YYEEEE. The V gene lost 0 bases and the J gene lost 3 bases, with 13 bases spanning the gap. The CDR3 runs to 15 residues. The CDR3 region is CASSLDRGRDYEQYF. For the CDR3, the DNA is TGTGCCAGCAGCTTGGATAGGGGCAGGGACTACGAGCAGTACTTC.

The chain has TRBV7-2 and TRBJ2-3; 11 bases fit TRBD2. Germline loops: CDR1 SGHTA, CDR2 FQGNSA. The CDR3 sequence is 17 residues long. The ends lost 5 bases at V and 2 bases at J; junction bases unmatched: 9. The CDR3 DNA is TGTGCCAGCAGCGCCAGACTAGCGGGGTTTCTCACAGATACGCAGTATTTT. It is translated as CASSARLAGFLTDTQYF.

V is TRBV5-1 and J is TRBJ1-1, with 8 bases aligning to TRBD1. Germline values: CDR1 SGHRS, CDR2 YFSETQ. V shed 1 base and J 5 bases; nucleotides not matched to a gene: 13. This CDR3 comprises 17 residues. The chain's CDR3 is CASSLRPQTGEATEAFF. For the CDR3, the DNA is TGCGCCAGCAGCTTGCGACCACAGACAGGGGAGGCAACTGAAGCTTTCTTT.

This rearrangement joins TRBV7-2 to TRBJ1-2, with D tentatively TRBD1 (5 bases). V lost 1 base and J lost 1, with 7 bases in between. CDR3 size: 14 residues. In germline, CDR1 is SGHTA, CDR2 FQGNSA. The CDR3 loop reads CASSLVTVNYGYTF. In nucleotides, the CDR3 is TGTGCCAGCAGCTTAGTGACAGTTAACTATGGCTACACCTTC.

The chain employs TRBV5-5 and TRBJ2-5; D may be TRBD2 (5 bases). The CDR3 runs to 14 residues. V lost 7 bases and J 5 bases, leaving 18 bases between the germline ends. Germline V gene data show CDR1 as SGHKS and CDR2 as YYEKEE (reference sequence). CDR3 DNA: TGTGCCAGCTCCGCTCGGGCGACGGGGGAGACCCAGTACTTC. This codes for CASSARATGETQYF.

The chain combines TRBV11-2 with TRBJ2-7; TRBD1 matches 9 bases. CDR3 length: 15 residues. Germline V gene lookup returns CDR1 SGHAT and CDR2 FQNNGV. Germline trimming cut 4 bases from V and 3 bases from J; bases unmatched to any gene: 7. CDR3 protein: CASSSLRDRVYEQYF. The DNA for the CDR3 is TGTGCCAGCAGCTCGCTCCGGGACAGGGTCTACGAGCAGTACTTC.

The J gene is TRBJ1-2, the V gene TRBV2; D is unclear. V was trimmed by 0 bases and J by 0 bases, leaving 11 bases between them. There are 16 residues in the CDR3. CDR1 and CDR2 from the germline V gene are SNHLY and FYNNEI. CDR3 residues: CASSEALHAANYGYTF. The CDR3 nucleotides are TGTGCCAGCAGTGAAGCGCTTCATGCAGCTAACTATGGCTACACCTTC.

The J gene is TRBJ1-1, the V gene TRBV7-8, with 8 bases aligning to TRBD1. V shed 5 bases and J 4 bases; nucleotides not matched to a gene: 12. The CDR3 is made up of 16 amino acids. The germline gives CDR1 SGHVS, CDR2 FQNEAQ. CDR3 bases: TGTGCCAGCAGCGGGCAGGGGGCTGTGGCCACCACTGAAGCTTTCTTT. The encoded protein is CASSGQGAVATTEAFF. The full variable domain, its missing parts supplied by reference TRBV7-8 and TRBJ1-1, is GAGVSQSPRYKVAKRGQDVALRCDPISGHVSLFWYQQALGQGPEFLTYFQNEAQLDKSGLPSDRFFAERPEGSVSTLKIQRTQQEDSAVYLCASSGQGAVATTEAFFGQGTRLTVV.